A selection of T cell receptor beta chains follows, all from one sample in a study of vaccination effects on CD4 cells after COVID-19. Some clones are missing from TCRdb's copy, which holds only in-frame ones; the method was immunoSEQ multiplex PCR. The table includes 40,000 to 50,000 clones, 72% detected once. What these receptors recognize is not known. Sequences were derived from CD4+ T cells from PBMCs cultured without peptide, sampled after COVID-19 vaccination. All receptors come from a human donor who received a COVID-19 vaccine. Both conserved end residues are part of each CDR3. D genes are given only for firm matches. Only part of the rows carry a size: once, few, many, or a class if the clone is expanded.

j_call	d_call	clone_size	v_call	cdr3_aa	cdr3_nt
TRBJ2-5	NA	NA	TRBV3-1/TRBV3-2	CASLLGGEETQYF	TGTGCCAGCCTTTTAGGGGGGGAAGAGACCCAGTACTTC
TRBJ2-7	NA	NA	TRBV29-1	CSVGGQYSGYEQYF	TGCAGCGTGGGGGGACAGTACTCTGGGTACGAGCAGTACTTC
TRBJ1-1	TRBD1	NA	TRBV18	CASSLRTGDTEAFF	TGTGCCAGCTCCCTACGGACAGGGGACACTGAAGCTTTCTTT
TRBJ1-2	TRBD1	few	TRBV5-4	CASSFSDRIYGYTF	TGTGCCAGCAGCTTCTCGGACAGGATCTATGGCTACACCTTC
TRBJ2-5	TRBD2	NA	TRBV19	CASSTAGGGRQETQYF	TGTGCCAGTAGTACCGCGGGAGGGGGTCGACAAGAGACCCAGTACTTC
TRBJ2-1	TRBD2	once	TRBV18	CASSPIDLAGGGNEQFF	TGTGCCAGCTCACCGATAGACCTAGCGGGGGGGGGCAATGAGCAGTTCTTC
TRBJ2-3	TRBD2	NA	TRBV4-1	CASRPGLAALLSTDTQYF	TGCGCCAGCAGACCGGGACTAGCGGCCCTTCTATCCACAGATACGCAGTATTTT
TRBJ1-2	NA	NA	TRBV7-9	CASSITMMGRWNTFDGYTF	TGTGCCAGCAGTATAACCATGATGGGGCGCTGGAATACCTTTGATGGCTACACCTTC
TRBJ2-5	TRBD2	NA	TRBV7-9	CASNPSGGQETQYF	TGTGCCAGCAACCCTAGCGGGGGGCAAGAGACCCAGTACTTC
TRBJ1-5	NA	NA	TRBV29-1	CSVVVGGLLGNQPQHF	TGCAGCGTTGTCGTAGGGGGATTGCTCGGGAATCAGCCCCAGCATTTT
TRBJ2-7	NA	NA	TRBV19	CASSMVSGAKEQYF	TGTGCCAGTAGTATGGTATCAGGGGCTAAGGAGCAGTACTTC